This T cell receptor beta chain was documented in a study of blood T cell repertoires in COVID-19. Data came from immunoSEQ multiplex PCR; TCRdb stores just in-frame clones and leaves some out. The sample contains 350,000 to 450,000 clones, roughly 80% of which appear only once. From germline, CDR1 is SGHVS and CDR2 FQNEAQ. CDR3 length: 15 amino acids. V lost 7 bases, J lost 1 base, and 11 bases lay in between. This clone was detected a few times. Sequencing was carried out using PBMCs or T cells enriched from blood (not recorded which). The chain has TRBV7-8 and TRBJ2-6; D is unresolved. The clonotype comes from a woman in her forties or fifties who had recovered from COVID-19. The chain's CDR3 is CASNKVSSGANVLTF. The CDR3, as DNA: TGTGCCAGCAACAAAGTATCATCTGGGGCCAACGTCCTGACTTTC.